This record concerns one TCR beta chain sequence. Its target antigen remains unknown. No much larger clone is present one base from it, and per-base qualities are unavailable. This sample was included in a study of vaccination and CD4 T cells after COVID-19 (dated by TCRdb to the early 2020s). In terms of the full investigation: SARS-CoV-2 positivity had been established in the convalescent patients by nasal swab PCR, and mild disease was recorded in under ten of these patients and severe disease in one. The convalescent cohort comprised six males and four females, including two Hispanic individuals, seven Caucasians, two Asians and one multiracial person. Participants got two doses of the Pfizer-BioNTech BNT162b2 vaccine (n=8) or two doses of the Moderna mRNA-1273 vaccine (n=2). Post-COVID blood samples from convalescent patients were collected a median of approximately 100 days after diagnosis, with a range of roughly 30 to 170 days. Post-vaccine blood samples were collected a median of about 72 days after the second vaccine dose, ranging from about 12 to 241 days. For a few convalescent patients, samples were collected at an early post-vaccination timepoint (day 14) as well as at a late post-vaccination timepoint (days 161 to 241). The spike-specific CD4+ TCR repertoire was compared before and after mRNA vaccination in fewer than eleven COVID-19 convalescent patients and several infection-naive healthy vaccine recipients.

The sample's time point label, in plain terms: late sampling 161 to 241 days after vaccination in a few convalescent patients. Positive SARS-CoV-2 PCR tests in the convalescent patients dated from March to December 2020, before Alpha, Beta and Delta variants emerged in the United States. PBMCs were separated from whole blood using Ficoll-Paque Plus gradient centrifugation and then either used fresh or cryopreserved at -140C. Results and caveats for the whole study, not just this receptor: Of the vaccine-specific clones found in convalescent patients, nearly all (304 of 307) were mono-reactive for SARS-CoV-2 spike instead of being cross-reactive with common cold coronaviruses. In convalescent patients, a median 86.3% of post-vaccine SARS-CoV-2-reactive clones were detected only after vaccination, and vaccine-specific priming was suggested by this finding. Relatively few convalescent patients were included in the study, and early timepoints after natural infection were not analyzed. The median number of SARS-CoV-2-reactive clonotypes rose from fewer than 25 after infection to roughly 38 after vaccination, but the change was not significant.

Libraries came from PCR. For sequencing, an Illumina iSeq 100 was employed. In the source study's methods: Non-productive sequences were removed, and CDR3s not starting with C, not ending with F or W, or shorter than 7 amino acids were discarded. Using R version 3.6.1, CDR3 homology was evaluated through Levenshtein distances (stringdist) along with unrooted phylogenetic trees (ape). In-frame beta chains were kept once TCRdb had trimmed the public reads at Q25 with fastp and called clones with MiXCR. Each CDR3 protein appears once, grouped with its most common genes and DNA. Clone size and V and J calls follow TCRdb, not the original study. The sample has 28,000 or so distinct CDR3 sequences on record, around 50% of them singletons. Over 4.5% of the sample comes from the top ten. The CDR3 sequence holds 13 residues, the cysteine and phenylalanine included. Here the CDR3 DNA is all that survives: 39 bases in frame from base 1. Per the germline V gene, MDHEN is the CDR1 and SYDVKM is the CDR2. Trimming takes 6 bases from V and 1 base from J, and the germline ends sit 10 bases apart.

Specimen: CD4+ T cells from blood, collected about 7 months after SARS-CoV-2 vaccination. The sequence joins TRBV28 to TRBJ2-7, with TRBD2 as a weak D call on 6 bases. This receptor was obtained from a human donor who had recovered from COVID-19. The CDR3 protein is CASRGTLSYEQYF. The nucleotide sequence reads as follows: TGTGCCAGCAGAGGGACTTTATCCTACGAGCAGTACTTC.